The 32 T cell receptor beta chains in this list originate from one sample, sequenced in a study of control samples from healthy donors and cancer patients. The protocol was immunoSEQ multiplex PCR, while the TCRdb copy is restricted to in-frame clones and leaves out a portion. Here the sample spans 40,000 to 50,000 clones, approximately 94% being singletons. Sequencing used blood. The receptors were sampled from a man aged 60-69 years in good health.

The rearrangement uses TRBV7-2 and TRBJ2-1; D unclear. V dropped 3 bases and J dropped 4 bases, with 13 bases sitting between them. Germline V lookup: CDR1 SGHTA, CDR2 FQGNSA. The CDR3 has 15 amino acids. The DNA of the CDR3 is TGTGCCAGCAGCTTTGGGCCGCCTCTATACAATGAGCAGTTCTTC. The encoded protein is CASSFGPPLYNEQFF.

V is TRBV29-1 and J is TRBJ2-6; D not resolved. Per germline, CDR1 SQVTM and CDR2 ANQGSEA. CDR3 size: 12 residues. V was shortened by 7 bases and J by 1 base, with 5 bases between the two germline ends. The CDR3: CSAESGANVLTF. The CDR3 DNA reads TGCAGCGCCGAATCTGGGGCCAACGTCCTGACTTTC. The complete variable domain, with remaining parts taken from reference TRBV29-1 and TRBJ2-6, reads SAVISQKPSRDICQRGTSLTIQCQVDSQVTMMFWYRQQPGQSLTLIATANQGSEATYESGFVIDKFPISRPNLTFSTLTVSNMSPEDSSIYLCSAESGANVLTFGAGSRLTVL.

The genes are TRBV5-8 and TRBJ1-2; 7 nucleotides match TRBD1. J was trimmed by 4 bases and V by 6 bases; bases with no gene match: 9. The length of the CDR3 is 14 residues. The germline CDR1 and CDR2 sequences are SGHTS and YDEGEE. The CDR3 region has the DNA TGTGCCAGCACCTGGGGAGGGGGCAGCTATGGCTACACCTTC. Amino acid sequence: CASTWGGGSYGYTF.

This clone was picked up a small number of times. The CDR3 region is CASSSRFTEAFF. The CDR3 region has the DNA TGTGCCAGCAGCTCGCGTTTCACTGAAGCTTTCTTT. The chain is built from TRBV11-3 and TRBJ1-1; unclear D gene. The CDR3 consists of 12 residues. The ends were cut back, 4 bases at V and 4 bases at J, with 7 bases in the middle. Germline values: CDR1 SGHNT, CDR2 YENEEA.

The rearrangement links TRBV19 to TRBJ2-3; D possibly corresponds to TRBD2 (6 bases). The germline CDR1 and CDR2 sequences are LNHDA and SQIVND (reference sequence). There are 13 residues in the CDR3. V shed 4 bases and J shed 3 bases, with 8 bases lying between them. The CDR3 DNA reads TGTGCCAGTAGTAGGGGAGGAACAGATACGCAGTATTTT. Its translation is CASSRGGTDTQYF.

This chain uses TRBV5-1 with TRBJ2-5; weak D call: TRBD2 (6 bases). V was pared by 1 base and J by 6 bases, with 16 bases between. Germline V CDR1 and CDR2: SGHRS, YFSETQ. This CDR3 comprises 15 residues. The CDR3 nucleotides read TGCGCCAGCAGCTTGTTTCGGGACTTTAGGAAGACCCAGTACTTC. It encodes CASSLFRDFRKTQYF.

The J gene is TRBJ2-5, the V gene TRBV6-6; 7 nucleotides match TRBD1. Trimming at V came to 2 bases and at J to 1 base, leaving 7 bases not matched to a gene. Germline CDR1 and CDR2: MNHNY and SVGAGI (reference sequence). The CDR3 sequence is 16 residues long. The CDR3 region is CASSYGRQGIQETQYF. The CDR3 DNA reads TGTGCCAGCAGTTACGGAAGACAGGGAATCCAAGAGACCCAGTACTTC.

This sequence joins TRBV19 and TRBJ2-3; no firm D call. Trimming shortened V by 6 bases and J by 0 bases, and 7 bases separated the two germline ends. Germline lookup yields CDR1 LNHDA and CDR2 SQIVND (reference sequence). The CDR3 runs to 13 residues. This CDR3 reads CASSWGSTDTQYF. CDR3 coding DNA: TGTGCCAGTAGCTGGGGTAGCACAGATACGCAGTATTTT. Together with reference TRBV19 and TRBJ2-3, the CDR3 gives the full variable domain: DGGITQSPKYLFRKEGQNVTLSCEQNLNHDAMYWYRQDPGQGLRLIYYSQIVNDFQKGDIAEGYSVSREKKESFPLTVTSAQKNPTAFYLCASSWGSTDTQYFGPGTRLTVL.

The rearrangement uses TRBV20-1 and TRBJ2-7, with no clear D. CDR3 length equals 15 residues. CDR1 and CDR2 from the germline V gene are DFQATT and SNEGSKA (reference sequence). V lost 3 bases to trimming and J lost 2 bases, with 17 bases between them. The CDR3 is CSASVLLATTYEQYF. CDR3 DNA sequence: TGCAGTGCTAGTGTCCTTTTAGCTACGACCTACGAGCAGTACTTC.

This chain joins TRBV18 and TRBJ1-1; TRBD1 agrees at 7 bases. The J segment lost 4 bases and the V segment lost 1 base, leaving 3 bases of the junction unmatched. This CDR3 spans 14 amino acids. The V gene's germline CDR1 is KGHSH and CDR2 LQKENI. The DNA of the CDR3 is TGTGCCAGCTCACCACAGGGGGCGGTCACTGAAGCTTTCTTT. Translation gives CASSPQGAVTEAFF.

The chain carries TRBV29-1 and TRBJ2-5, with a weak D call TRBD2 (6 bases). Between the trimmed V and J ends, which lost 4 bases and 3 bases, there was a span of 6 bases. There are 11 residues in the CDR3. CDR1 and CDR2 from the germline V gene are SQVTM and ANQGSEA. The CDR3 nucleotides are TGCAGCGTTGCGGGGGAAGAGACCCAGTACTTC. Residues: CSVAGEETQYF. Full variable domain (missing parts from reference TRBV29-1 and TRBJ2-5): SAVISQKPSRDICQRGTSLTIQCQVDSQVTMMFWYRQQPGQSLTLIATANQGSEATYESGFVIDKFPISRPNLTFSTLTVSNMSPEDSSIYLCSVAGEETQYFGPGTRLLVL.

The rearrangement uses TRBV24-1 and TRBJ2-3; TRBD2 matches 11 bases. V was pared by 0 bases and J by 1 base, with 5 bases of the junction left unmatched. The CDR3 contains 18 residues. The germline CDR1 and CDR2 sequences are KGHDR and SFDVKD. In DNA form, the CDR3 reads TGTGCCACCAGTGATTTGCCCACACTAGCGGGAGGCACAGATACGCAGTATTTT. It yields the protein CATSDLPTLAGGTDTQYF.

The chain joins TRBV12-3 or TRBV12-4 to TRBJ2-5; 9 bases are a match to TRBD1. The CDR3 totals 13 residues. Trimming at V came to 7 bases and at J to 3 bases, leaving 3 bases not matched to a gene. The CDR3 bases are TGTGCCAGCAAGTGGACAGGGGAAGAGACCCAGTACTTC. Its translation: CASKWTGEETQYF.

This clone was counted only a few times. The CDR3 region is CASSTGLAGVEQFF. The CDR3 nucleotides read TGTGCCAGCAGCACCGGACTAGCGGGAGTTGAGCAGTTCTTC. The genes are TRBV7-2 and TRBJ2-1; 13 nucleotides align to TRBD2. The CDR3 has 14 residues. The germline gives CDR1 SGHTA, CDR2 FQGNSA. V trimming: 5 bases; J trimming: 9 bases; junction bases outside the gene matches: 4.

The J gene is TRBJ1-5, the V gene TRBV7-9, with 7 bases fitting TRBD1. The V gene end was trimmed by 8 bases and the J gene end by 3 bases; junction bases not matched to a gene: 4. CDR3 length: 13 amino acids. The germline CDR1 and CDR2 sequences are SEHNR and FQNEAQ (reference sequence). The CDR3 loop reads CASGEGANQPQHF. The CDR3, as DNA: TGTGCCAGCGGAGAGGGGGCCAATCAGCCCCAGCATTTT.

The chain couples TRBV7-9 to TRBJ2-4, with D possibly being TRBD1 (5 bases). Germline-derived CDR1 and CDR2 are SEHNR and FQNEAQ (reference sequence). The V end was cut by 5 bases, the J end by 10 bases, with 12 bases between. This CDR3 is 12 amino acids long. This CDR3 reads CASSPTRTIQYF. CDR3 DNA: TGTGCCAGCAGCCCGACAAGGACAATTCAGTACTTC.

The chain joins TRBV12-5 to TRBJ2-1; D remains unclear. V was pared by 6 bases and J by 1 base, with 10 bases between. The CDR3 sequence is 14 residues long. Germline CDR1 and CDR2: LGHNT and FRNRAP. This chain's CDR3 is CASGDGPSYNEQFF. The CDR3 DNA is TGTGCTAGTGGGGACGGGCCTTCCTACAATGAGCAGTTCTTC. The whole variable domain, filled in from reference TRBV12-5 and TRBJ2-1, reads DARVTQTPRHKVTEMGQEVTMRCQPILGHNTVFWYRQTMMQGLELLAYFRNRAPLDDSGMPKDRFSAEMPDATLATLKIQPSEPRDSAVYFCASGDGPSYNEQFFGPGTRLTVL.

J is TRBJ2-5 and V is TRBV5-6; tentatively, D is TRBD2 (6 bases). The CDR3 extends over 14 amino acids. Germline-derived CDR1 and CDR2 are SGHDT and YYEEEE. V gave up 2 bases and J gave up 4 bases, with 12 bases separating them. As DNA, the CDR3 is TGTGCCAGCAGCTTCTCCGGGAGTACAGAGACCCAGTACTTC. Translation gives CASSFSGSTETQYF.

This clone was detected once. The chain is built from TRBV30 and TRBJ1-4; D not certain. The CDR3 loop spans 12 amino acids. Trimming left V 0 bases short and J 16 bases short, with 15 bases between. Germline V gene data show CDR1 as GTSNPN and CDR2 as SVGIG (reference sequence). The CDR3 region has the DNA TGTGCCTGGAGTGTAGGTGCTAAGGCCCCGTTTTTT. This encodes CAWSVGAKAPFF.

The CDR3 sequence is CASTPSGRAYEQYF. The CDR3 coding sequence is TGTGCCAGCACGCCTAGCGGGAGGGCCTACGAGCAGTACTTC. This chain joins TRBV6-5 and TRBJ2-7, with 12 bases that match TRBD2. This CDR3 comprises 14 residues. Germline V gene lookup returns CDR1 MNHEY and CDR2 SVGAGI. The J segment lost 2 bases and the V segment lost 7 bases, leaving 3 bases of the junction unmatched.

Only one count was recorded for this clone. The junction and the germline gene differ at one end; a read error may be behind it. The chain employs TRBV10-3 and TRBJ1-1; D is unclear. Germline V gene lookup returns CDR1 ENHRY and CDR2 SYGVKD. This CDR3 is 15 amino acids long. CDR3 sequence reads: CTISEPSGKNTEAFF. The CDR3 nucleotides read TGTACCATCAGTGAGCCGAGTGGCAAGAACACTGAAGCTTTCTTT.

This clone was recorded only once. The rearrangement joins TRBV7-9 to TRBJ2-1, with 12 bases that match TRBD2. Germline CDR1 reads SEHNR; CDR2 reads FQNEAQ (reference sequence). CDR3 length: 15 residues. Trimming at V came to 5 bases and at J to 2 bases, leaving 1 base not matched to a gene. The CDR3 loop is CASSPSGRAYNEQFF. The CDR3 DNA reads TGTGCCAGCAGCCCTAGCGGGAGGGCCTACAATGAGCAGTTCTTC.

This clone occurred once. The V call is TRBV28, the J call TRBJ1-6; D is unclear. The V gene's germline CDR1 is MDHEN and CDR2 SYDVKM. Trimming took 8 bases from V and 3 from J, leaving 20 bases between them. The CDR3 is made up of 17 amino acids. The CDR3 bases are TGTGCCAGCCGTTCTCTCAACAGTGCCAACTATAATTCACCCCTCCACTTT. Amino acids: CASRSLNSANYNSPLHF.

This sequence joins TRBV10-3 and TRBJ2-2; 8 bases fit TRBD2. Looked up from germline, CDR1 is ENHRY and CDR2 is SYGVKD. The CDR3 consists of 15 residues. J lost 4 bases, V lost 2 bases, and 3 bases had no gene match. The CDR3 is CAISEHLAGTGELFF. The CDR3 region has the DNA TGTGCCATCAGTGAGCACCTAGCGGGCACCGGGGAGCTGTTTTTT.

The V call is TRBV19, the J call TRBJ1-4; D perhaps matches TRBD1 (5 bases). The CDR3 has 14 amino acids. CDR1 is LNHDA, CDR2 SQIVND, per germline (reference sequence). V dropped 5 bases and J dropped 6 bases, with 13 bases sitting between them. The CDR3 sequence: CASSLGRDDEKLFF. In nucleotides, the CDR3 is TGTGCCAGTAGTCTGGGCAGGGATGATGAAAAACTGTTTTTT.

CDR3 DNA: TGTGCCACCAGTGATTGGGACAACTCTGGAAACACCATATATTTT. Translation: CATSDWDNSGNTIYF. This chain connects TRBV24-1 to TRBJ1-3, with TRBD1 as a possible D gene (6 bases). The CDR3 contains 15 residues. Germline V lookup: CDR1 KGHDR, CDR2 SFDVKD. V gave up 2 bases and J gave up 0 bases, with 7 bases separating them.

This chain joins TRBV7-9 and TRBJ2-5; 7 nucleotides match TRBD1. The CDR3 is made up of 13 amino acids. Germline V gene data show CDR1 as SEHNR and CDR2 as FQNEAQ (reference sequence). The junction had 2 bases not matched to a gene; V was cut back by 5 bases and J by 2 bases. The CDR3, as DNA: TGTGCCAGCAGCGGACAGGATCAAGAGACCCAGTACTTC. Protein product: CASSGQDQETQYF.

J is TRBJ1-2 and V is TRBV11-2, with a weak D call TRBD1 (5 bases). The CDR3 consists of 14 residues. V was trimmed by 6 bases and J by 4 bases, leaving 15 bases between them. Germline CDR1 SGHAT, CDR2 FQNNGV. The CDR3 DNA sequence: TGTGCCAGCAGTCGGGCGGGGGGTAGCTATGGCTACACCTTC. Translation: CASSRAGGSYGYTF.

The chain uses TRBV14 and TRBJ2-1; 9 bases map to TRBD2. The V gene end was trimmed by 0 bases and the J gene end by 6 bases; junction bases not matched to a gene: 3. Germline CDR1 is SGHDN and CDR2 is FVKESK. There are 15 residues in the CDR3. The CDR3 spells CASSQDAGGGNEQFF. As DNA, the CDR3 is TGTGCCAGCAGCCAAGATGCGGGGGGGGGCAATGAGCAGTTCTTC.

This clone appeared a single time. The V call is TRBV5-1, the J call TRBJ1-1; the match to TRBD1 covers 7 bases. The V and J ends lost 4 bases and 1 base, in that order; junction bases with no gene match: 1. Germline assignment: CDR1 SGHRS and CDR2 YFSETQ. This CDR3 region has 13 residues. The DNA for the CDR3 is TGCGCCAGCAGCCGGGACAGGAACACTGAAGCTTTCTTT. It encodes CASSRDRNTEAFF.

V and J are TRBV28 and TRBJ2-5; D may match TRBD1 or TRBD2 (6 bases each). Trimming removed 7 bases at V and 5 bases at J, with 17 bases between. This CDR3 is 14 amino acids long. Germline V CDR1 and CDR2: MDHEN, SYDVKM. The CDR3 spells CASMERGRVETQYF. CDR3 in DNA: TGTGCCAGCATGGAACGGGGGCGGGTGGAGACCCAGTACTTC.

CDR3 in amino acids: CASSDPGQYYEQYF. The DNA of the CDR3 is TGTGCCAGCAGTGACCCTGGACAGTACTACGAGCAGTACTTC. The V gene is TRBV2, the J gene TRBJ2-7; tentative D call: TRBD1 (6 bases). The germline V and J ends were trimmed by 3 bases and 3 bases, with 12 bases remaining between them. This CDR3 is 14 amino acids long. CDR1 is SNHLY, CDR2 FYNNEI, per germline.